The 25 T cell receptor beta chains below come from one sample, sequenced in a study of blood T cell repertoires in COVID-19. Assay used: immunoSEQ multiplex PCR; TCRdb lists only in-frame clones, some missing. The repertoire holds 95,000 to 150,000 clones, with about four fifths as singletons. Sequenced input: peripheral blood. These receptors were collected from a man between 65 and 79 years old with acute or convalescent COVID-19.

This clone was counted once. The V and J genes are TRBV5-1 and TRBJ1-3, with 7 bases aligning to TRBD1. Germline lookup yields CDR1 SGHRS and CDR2 YFSETQ. After removal of 9 bases from V and 2 bases from J, the junction contained 11 bases not matched to a gene. The CDR3 sequence is 15 residues long. CDR3 in DNA: TGCGCCACCGCGCAAGATACAGGGGCTGGAAACACCATATATTTT. Translating it yields CATAQDTGAGNTIYF.

The chain has TRBV9 and TRBJ1-6, with 8 bases matching TRBD1. V shed 4 bases and J 9 bases; nucleotides not matched to a gene: 9. The length of the CDR3 is 15 residues. Per the germline V gene, CDR1 is SGDLS and CDR2 is YYNGEE. The CDR3 bases are TGTGCCAGCAGCCCCCGGGACAGGAGCGGTTCACCCCTCCACTTT. This codes for CASSPRDRSGSPLHF.

As concerns this clone: Other DNA sequences from this sample encode an identical CDR3 as well. The chain recombines TRBV7-9 with TRBJ2-7; D is unresolved. This CDR3 has 12 residues. In germline, CDR1 is SEHNR, CDR2 FQNEAQ (reference sequence). Trimming removed 6 bases at V and 2 bases at J, with 8 bases between. CDR3 region: CASSSGPYEQYF. The CDR3 region has the DNA TGTGCCAGCAGTTCAGGCCCCTACGAGCAGTACTTC. Looking up the rest from reference TRBV7-9 and TRBJ2-7 gives the full variable domain: DTGVSQNPRHKITKRGQNVTFRCDPISEHNRLYWYRQTLGQGPEFLTYFQNEAQLEKSRLLSDRFSAERPKGSFSTLEIQRTEQGDSAMYLCASSSGPYEQYFGPGTRLTVT.

The chain is built from TRBV7-2 and TRBJ1-6; 7 bases line up with TRBD1. The CDR3 is 16 residues long. CDR1 SGHTA and CDR2 FQGNSA come from the germline V gene. V lost 5 bases, J lost 4 bases, and 8 bases stayed unmatched. The CDR3 nucleotides read TGTGCCAGCAGCCCCCAACCGGGACAGTATAATTCACCCCTCCACTTT. Translation gives CASSPQPGQYNSPLHF.

This chain links TRBV5-1 with TRBJ2-7; the match to TRBD2 covers 9 bases. The V and J ends lost 4 bases and 4 bases, in that order; junction bases with no gene match: 12. This CDR3 has 16 amino acids. Germline-derived CDR1 and CDR2 are SGHRS and YFSETQ. This CDR3 is CASSLGASGVIYEQYF. As DNA, the CDR3 is TGCGCCAGCAGCCTGGGGGCTAGCGGGGTTATTTACGAGCAGTACTTC.

The chain joins TRBV5-5 to TRBJ1-6; D is possibly TRBD1 (5 bases). Germline CDR1 is SGHKS and CDR2 is YYEKEE (reference sequence). Trimming cost V 4 bases and J 0 bases, with 8 bases left between them. This CDR3 has 15 amino acids. DNA of the CDR3: TGTGCCAGCAGCGAAGGGGCCTCCTATAATTCACCCCTCCACTTT. Amino acids: CASSEGASYNSPLHF.

Of note for this clone: In the same sample, other DNA sequences code for this CDR3. The gene calls are TRBV5-1 and TRBJ1-1; D call uncertain. V shed 0 bases and J shed 1 base, with 7 bases lying between them. Per germline, CDR1 SGHRS and CDR2 YFSETQ. This CDR3 region has 14 residues. The CDR3 DNA is TGCGCCAGCAGCTTGGATCGCGGGAACACTGAAGCTTTCTTT. Translating gives CASSLDRGNTEAFF.

This clone was observed a few times. V gene TRBV3-1 (or the pseudogene TRBV3-2) combines with J gene TRBJ1-2; D is undetermined. Looked up from germline, CDR1 is LGHDT and CDR2 is YNNKEL (reference sequence). This CDR3 has 13 amino acids. V was trimmed by 3 bases and J by 4 bases, leaving 9 bases between them. The CDR3 is CASSHIPSYGYTF. The DNA for the CDR3 is TGTGCCAGCAGCCATATCCCTTCCTATGGCTACACCTTC.

This chain uses TRBV15 with TRBJ1-1, with 8 nucleotides matching TRBD1. The CDR3 contains 15 residues. V lost 4 bases to trimming and J lost 4 bases; unmatched junction nucleotides: 8. Germline CDR1 LNHNV, CDR2 YYDKDF (reference sequence). This chain's CDR3 is CATSTLRTGSTEAFF. In DNA form, the CDR3 reads TGTGCCACCAGCACTCTCCGGACAGGGAGCACTGAAGCTTTCTTT.

V is TRBV5-1 and J is TRBJ2-3; TRBD2 is a possible D gene (6 bases). Trimming cost V 3 bases and J 0 bases, with 14 bases left between them. Looked up from germline, CDR1 is SGHRS and CDR2 is YFSETQ. The CDR3 spans 16 residues. CDR3 DNA: TGCGCCAGCAGCTCCGGGGTAGCGGCTAGCACAGATACGCAGTATTTT. Amino acids: CASSSGVAASTDTQYF.

The V call is TRBV19, the J call TRBJ2-7; no clear D gene. The CDR3 totals 14 residues. Trimming shortened V by 5 bases and J by 0 bases, and 11 bases separated the two germline ends. Germline CDR1 reads LNHDA; CDR2 reads SQIVND (reference sequence). The DNA of the CDR3 is TGTGCCAGTAGTCAGGCTTCGACCTCCTACGAGCAGTACTTC. Translated: CASSQASTSYEQYF.

The chain has TRBV13 and TRBJ2-7; weak D call: TRBD2 (5 bases). The CDR3 length is 14 residues. V shed 2 bases and J shed 5 bases, with 13 bases lying between them. The germline gives CDR1 PRHDT, CDR2 FYEKMQ (reference sequence). The CDR3 DNA follows: TGTGCCAGCAGCTTAAGAGGGATTGATAACGAGCAGTACTTC. Protein sequence: CASSLRGIDNEQYF.

This chain connects TRBV5-1 to TRBJ2-7; 10 positions agree with TRBD2. The V gene end was trimmed by 5 bases and the J gene end by 12 bases; junction bases not matched to a gene: 17. The CDR3 is 15 amino acids. Germline CDR1 reads SGHRS; CDR2 reads YFSETQ. The chain's CDR3 is CASRPGGSGGYPRYF. In DNA, the CDR3 is TGCGCCAGCAGGCCGGGCGGTAGCGGGGGGTACCCTCGGTACTTC.

This sequence joins TRBV6-5 and TRBJ1-1; TRBD1 matches at 8 bases. CDR3 length equals 15 residues. From germline, CDR1 is MNHEY and CDR2 SVGAGI. V lost 7 bases to trimming and J lost 5 bases; unmatched junction nucleotides: 12. CDR3 nucleotide sequence: TGTGCCAGCAAAGCAGGGGGCGCCTGGGCTACTGAAGCTTTCTTT. As protein: CASKAGGAWATEAFF.

The chain couples TRBV18 to TRBJ2-7; 10 bases map to TRBD2. The CDR3 consists of 14 residues. From germline, CDR1 is KGHSH and CDR2 LQKENI. Trimming cost V 2 bases and J 3 bases; bases outside gene matches: 1. CDR3 loop: CASSPTSGDYEQYF. The CDR3 DNA is TGTGCCAGCTCACCAACTAGCGGGGACTACGAGCAGTACTTC.

This clone showed up just a few times. This chain joins TRBV11-3 and TRBJ2-3, with D possibly matching TRBD1 (5 bases). The V and J ends lost 5 bases and 0 bases respectively, with 9 bases between them. This CDR3 contains 14 residues. Germline assignment: CDR1 SGHNT and CDR2 YENEEA. The CDR3 loop is CASSGGASTDTQYF. CDR3 nucleotides: TGTGCCAGCAGCGGTGGGGCTAGCACAGATACGCAGTATTTT.

The gene calls are TRBV7-6 and TRBJ1-4; 10 positions agree with TRBD1. Losses at the gene ends were 5 bases for V and 3 bases for J; bases not matched to a gene: 6. Germline-derived CDR1 and CDR2 are SGHVS and FNYEAQ. The CDR3 is 16 residues long. As DNA, the CDR3 is TGTGCCAGCAGCAAGACAGGGGGCAGGGCTAATGAAAAACTGTTTTTT. Amino acid sequence: CASSKTGGRANEKLFF.

The J gene is TRBJ1-2, the V gene TRBV6-5; D call uncertain. Germline CDR1 MNHEY, CDR2 SVGAGI. Deletions cut 2 bases from V and 5 bases from J, with 18 bases between. The CDR3 extends over 16 amino acids. CDR3 amino acids: CASSYLSGSTLYGYTF. The DNA for the CDR3 is TGTGCCAGCAGTTACCTCTCGGGATCGACCCTGTATGGCTACACCTTC.

The chain couples TRBV7-2 to TRBJ2-6; 11 bases match TRBD2. J gave up 0 bases and V 5 bases, and 3 bases lay outside the gene matches. This CDR3 has 17 residues. Germline CDR1 reads SGHTA; CDR2 reads FQGNSA. The CDR3 loop reads CASSTGTSGSGANVLTF. CDR3 bases: TGTGCCAGCAGCACCGGGACTAGCGGCTCTGGGGCCAACGTCCTGACTTTC.

V usage is TRBV13 and J usage is TRBJ1-2; tentative D call: TRBD1 (5 bases). This CDR3 spans 14 amino acids. Germline CDR1 PRHDT, CDR2 FYEKMQ (reference sequence). V was clipped by 5 bases and J by 2 bases, with 12 bases between them. Written as DNA, the CDR3 is TGTGCCAGCAGCACGCGCGGGGCGAACTATGGCTACACCTTC. The encoded protein is CASSTRGANYGYTF. Drawing the rest from reference TRBV13 and TRBJ1-2, the complete variable domain is AAGVIQSPRHLIKEKRETATLKCYPIPRHDTVYWYQQGPGQDPQFLISFYEKMQSDKGSIPDRFSAQQFSDYHSELNMSSLELGDSALYFCASSTRGANYGYTFGSGTRLTVV.

The V gene is TRBV5-1, the J gene TRBJ1-1, with a possible D match to TRBD1 (5 bases). This CDR3 comprises 18 residues. Germline CDR1 reads SGHRS; CDR2 reads YFSETQ. With 4 bases removed from V and 4 bases from J, the gap between germline ends came to 26 bases. The CDR3 region has the DNA TGCGCCAGCAGCCCTCAAGGAGCGGGACGCCTTCAGGGCACTGAAGCTTTCTTT. Encoded protein: CASSPQGAGRLQGTEAFF.

The CDR3 bases are TGTGCCAGTAGGCACCGCTGGGGCAGTTTTGATCAGCCCCAGCATTTT. This gives the protein CASRHRWGSFDQPQHF. The chain joins TRBV19 to TRBJ1-5; TRBD1 is a possible D gene (5 bases). This CDR3 spans 16 amino acids. V was cut by 6 bases and J by 5 bases, with 20 bases left in between. Per germline, CDR1 LNHDA and CDR2 SQIVND (reference sequence).

This sequence joins TRBV5-5 and TRBJ1-1; no clear D gene. In germline, CDR1 is SGHKS, CDR2 YYEKEE (reference sequence). Trimming took off 3 bases at V and 4 bases at J, with 16 bases between the two ends. The CDR3 consists of 15 residues. The CDR3 loop reads CASSSSGSRGTEAFF. The CDR3 DNA is TGTGCCAGCAGCTCGTCCGGGAGCCGCGGCACTGAAGCTTTCTTT.

The chain is built from TRBV9 and TRBJ2-7, with D maybe TRBD2 (5 bases). From germline, CDR1 is SGDLS and CDR2 YYNGEE. The CDR3 has 14 residues. V was cut by 4 bases and J by 5 bases, with 16 bases left in between. CDR3 amino acids: CASSTEPTRDEQYF. In nucleotides, the CDR3 is TGTGCCAGCAGCACCGAACCTACGCGGGACGAGCAGTACTTC.

This sequence joins TRBV5-1 and TRBJ1-2, with 8 nucleotides matching TRBD1. Germline loops: CDR1 SGHRS, CDR2 YFSETQ. The CDR3 loop spans 14 amino acids. The V segment lost 4 bases and the J segment 13 bases; nucleotides outside the gene matches: 15. As DNA, the CDR3 is TGCGCCAGCAGCCTGACTGGCGGACAGGGTATGTCCACCTTC. It encodes CASSLTGGQGMSTF. The complete variable domain, with remaining parts taken from reference TRBV5-1 and TRBJ1-2, reads KAGVTQTPRYLIKTRGQQVTLSCSPISGHRSVSWYQQTPGQGLQFLFEYFSETQRNKGNFPGRFSGRQFSNSRSEMNVSTLELGDSALYLCASSLTGGQGMSTFGSGTRLTVV.